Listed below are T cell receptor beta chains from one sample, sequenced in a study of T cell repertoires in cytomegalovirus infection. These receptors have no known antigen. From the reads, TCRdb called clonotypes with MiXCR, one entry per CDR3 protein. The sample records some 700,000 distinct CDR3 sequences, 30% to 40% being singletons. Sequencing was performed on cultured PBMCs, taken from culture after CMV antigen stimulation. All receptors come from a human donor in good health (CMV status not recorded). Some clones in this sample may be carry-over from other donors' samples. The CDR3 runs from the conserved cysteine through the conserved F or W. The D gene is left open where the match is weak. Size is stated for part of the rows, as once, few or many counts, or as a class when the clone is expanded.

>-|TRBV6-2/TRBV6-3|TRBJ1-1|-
TGTGCCAGCTTACAGGGATCTTTGAACATTGAAGCTTTCTTT
CASLQGSLNIEAFF
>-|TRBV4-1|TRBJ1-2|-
TGCGCCAGCAGCCAAACCCCGTCTCGGCGGCTACATGGCTACACCTTC
CASSQTPSRRLHGYTF
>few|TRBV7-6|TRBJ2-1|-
TGTGCCAGCAGCTTAGAGAGGGCCTGGCCCCCCTACAATGAGCAGTTCTTC
CASSLERAWPPYNEQFF
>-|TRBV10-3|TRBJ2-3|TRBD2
TGTGCCATCAGTGAGAGCGGGGGGGCCACAGATACGCAGTATTTT
CAISESGGATDTQYF
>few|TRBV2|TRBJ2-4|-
TGTGCCAGCAGTGATCAGATAGCCAAAAACATTCAGTACTTC
CASSDQIAKNIQYF
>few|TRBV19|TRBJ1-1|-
TGTGCCAGTAGTTTTCGGGCGACGGGCAGTAACACTGAAGCTTTCTTT
CASSFRATGSNTEAFF
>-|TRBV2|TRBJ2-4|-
TGTGCCAGCAGTGGTGGCCTTGGGGACATTCAGTACTTC
CASSGGLGDIQYF
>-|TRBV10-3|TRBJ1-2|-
TGTGCCATCAGTGAGTCGGGCCAGTCTTATGGCTACACCTTC
CAISESGQSYGYTF
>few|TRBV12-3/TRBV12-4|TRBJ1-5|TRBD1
TGTGCCAGCAGCTTGGGACAGAGAAGGTACCAGCATTTT
CASSLGQRRYQHF
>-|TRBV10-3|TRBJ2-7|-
TGTGCCATCACCGAATCCCGAGTAATCCACGAGCAGTACTTC
CAITESRVIHEQYF
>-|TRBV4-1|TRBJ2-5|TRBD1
TGCGCCAGCAGCTTGGACAGGGGGGCGACCCAGTACTTC
CASSLDRGATQYF
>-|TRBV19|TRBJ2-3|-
TGTGCCAGTAGTACGTCTAGCTCAGATACGCAGTATTTT
CASSTSSSDTQYF
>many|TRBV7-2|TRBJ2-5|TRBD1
TGTGCCAGCAGCTCCAACCGGGACAGGGGGAGGGAGACCCAGTACTTC
CASSSNRDRGRETQYF